This record covers a single T cell receptor (beta chain). These data come from a study of blood T cell repertoires in COVID-19. Study context: The cDNA or gDNA used as material had been derived from T cells, B-cell-depleted T cells, or PBMCs.

With 0 bases clipped from V and 4 bases from J, the junction kept 8 bases outside the gene matches. Germline V gene data show CDR1 as SGHDT and CDR2 as YYEEEE. The CDR3 consists of 16 residues. Source study methods: Amplification from reference gene primers served as the basis for estimated nucleated cell counts. Only in-frame clones appear in the TCRdb table, and some are missing; sequencing was by immunoSEQ multiplex PCR. V, J and clone size reflect that table, while D and trimming were determined from the DNA. Among 380,000 or so clones listed, approximately 85% were seen once. The participants were between about 18 and 90 years old and came from 20 to 30 US areas. Cohort placement rested on clinical history that participants reported themselves.

The sequence derives from a middle-aged woman with acute COVID-19. The gene calls are TRBV5-6 and TRBJ1-2, with 8 bases lining up with TRBD1. Sequenced input: PBMCs or T cells enriched from blood (not recorded which). The CDR3 loop reads CASSLGGTGDLYGYTF. DNA of the CDR3: TGTGCCAGCAGCTTGGGAGGGACAGGAGATCTCTATGGCTACACCTTC.